This T cell receptor (beta chain) was found in a study of blood T cell repertoires in COVID-19. The overall study: Whether acute or convalescent, the COVID-19 samples came from the United States, Italy and Spain. T cells, B-cell-depleted T cells, or PBMCs supplied cDNA or gDNA.

Per the germline V gene, CDR1 is MNHEY and CDR2 is SVGAGI. Deletions cut 7 bases from V and 4 bases from J, with 17 bases between. The CDR3 covers 15 residues. Methods used by the authors: Reference gene primer amplification gave nucleated cell count estimates. Only in-frame clones appear in the TCRdb table, and some are missing; sequencing was by immunoSEQ multiplex PCR. V and J calls and clone size follow that table, whereas D and trimming were derived from the DNA. The data show approximately 100,000 clones, around 85% seen once. The sequence came from a woman aged 70-85 years with active or convalescent COVID-19. This sequence joins TRBV6-5 and TRBJ2-1; tentatively, D is TRBD2 (6 bases). The sequencing sample was made of peripheral blood. The DNA of the CDR3 is TGTGCCAGCATTATCCCCGGGACTGGGTACAATGAGCAGTTCTTC. Protein sequence: CASIIPGTGYNEQFF.